Each of the 16 T cell receptor beta chains below was sequenced from the same sample in a study of PD-1 blockade in classical Hodgkin lymphoma. The sample's time point: cycle 4 day 1 (C4D1), after five to seven weeks of nivolumab. Autologous stem cell transplantation was followed by relapse in every patient, and brentuximab vedotin exposure varied. Measured with immunoSEQ multiplex PCR; TCRdb has only the in-frame clones, and not every one. This table holds 99,000 or so clones, roughly 87% found once. The sample was peripheral blood mononuclear cells (PBMCs), taken before the fourth cycle of nivolumab. These receptors were obtained from a human donor with classical Hodgkin lymphoma.

CDR3 in DNA: TGTGCCAGCAGCCAAGTTGCCAGCGGAAACGCCTACGAGCAGTACTTC. Translated: CASSQVASGNAYEQYF. This rearrangement joins TRBV4-2 to TRBJ2-7; tentatively, D is TRBD2 (5 bases). Trimming cost V 1 base and J 2 bases, with 15 bases left between them. The CDR3 covers 16 residues. Germline assignment: CDR1 LGHNA and CDR2 YNFKEQ.

J is TRBJ2-7 and V is TRBV16, with D unresolved. The V gene's germline CDR1 is KGHSY and CDR2 FQNENV. V gave up 2 bases and J gave up 3 bases, with 8 bases separating them. The length of the CDR3 is 13 residues. The DNA of the CDR3 is TGTGCCAGCAGCCAAGATTCAGGCTACGAGCAGTACTTC. It yields the protein CASSQDSGYEQYF.

In this sample, this clone turned up a few times. The rearrangement joins TRBV6-5 to TRBJ1-3; the D is unclear. The CDR3 runs 15 residues. The germline V gene encodes CDR1 MNHEY and CDR2 SVGAGI. V lost 5 bases, J lost 2 bases, and 13 bases lay in between. The CDR3 is CASSRGGRAGNTIYF. The CDR3 DNA is TGTGCCAGCAGTCGGGGAGGCCGAGCTGGAAACACCATATATTTT.

The rearrangement joins TRBV30 to TRBJ1-1; a possible D gene is TRBD1 (5 bases). V lost 0 bases to trimming and J lost 0 bases, with 23 bases between them. The germline CDR1 and CDR2 sequences are GTSNPN and SVGIG (reference sequence). This CDR3 spans 19 amino acids. CDR3 in amino acids: CAWSVPPFSTAGMNTEAFF. DNA for the CDR3: TGTGCCTGGAGTGTACCCCCCTTTTCCACCGCAGGGATGAACACTGAAGCTTTCTTT.

The V and J genes are TRBV2 and TRBJ2-7; 9 bases line up with TRBD2. CDR1 and CDR2 from the germline V gene are SNHLY and FYNNEI. V gave up 7 bases and J gave up 0 bases; unmatched junction bases: 4. The CDR3 runs 14 residues. The chain's CDR3 is CASNLAGSSYEQYF. Here the CDR3 DNA reads TGTGCCAGCAATCTAGCGGGGAGCTCCTACGAGCAGTACTTC.

V is TRBV5-1 and J is TRBJ2-5, with 8 bases fitting TRBD2. The ends lost 4 bases at V and 3 bases at J; junction bases unmatched: 8. The CDR3 runs 15 residues. Germline V gene lookup returns CDR1 SGHRS and CDR2 YFSETQ. For the CDR3, the DNA is TGCGCCAGCAGCCTCGGGAGGGAGTTCAAAGAGACCCAGTACTTC. As protein: CASSLGREFKETQYF. The full variable domain, with the rest looked up from reference TRBV5-1 and TRBJ2-5, is KAGVTQTPRYLIKTRGQQVTLSCSPISGHRSVSWYQQTPGQGLQFLFEYFSETQRNKGNFPGRFSGRQFSNSRSEMNVSTLELGDSALYLCASSLGREFKETQYFGPGTRLLVL.

The chain carries TRBV6-5 and TRBJ1-2; TRBD1 aligns across 8 bases. In germline, CDR1 is MNHEY, CDR2 SVGAGI. J was trimmed by 0 bases and V by 4 bases; bases with no gene match: 1. This CDR3 is 14 amino acids long. The CDR3 loop reads CASSWGQANYGYTF. In DNA, the CDR3 is TGTGCCAGCAGTTGGGGACAGGCTAACTATGGCTACACCTTC.

The chain recombines TRBV2 with TRBJ2-1, with 7 bases that match TRBD2. The J segment lost 9 bases and the V segment lost 6 bases, leaving 11 bases of the junction unmatched. The CDR3 totals 14 residues. The germline CDR1 and CDR2 sequences are SNHLY and FYNNEI. The CDR3 sequence is CASSGMTSLGEQFF. CDR3 coding DNA: TGTGCCAGCAGCGGAATGACTAGCTTGGGTGAGCAGTTCTTC.

This rearrangement joins TRBV13 to TRBJ1-1; possibly TRBD1 for D (6 bases). This CDR3 comprises 16 residues. V was pared by 4 bases and J by 4 bases, with 19 bases between. Germline V gene data show CDR1 as PRHDT and CDR2 as FYEKMQ (reference sequence). The DNA for the CDR3 is TGTGCCAGCAGCTCTCCAGACGTCACCAGGGGCACTGAAGCTTTCTTT. Translating gives CASSSPDVTRGTEAFF.

The chain joins TRBV7-9 to TRBJ1-6, with a tentative D call TRBD1 (5 bases). The CDR3 extends over 15 amino acids. Germline-derived CDR1 and CDR2 are SEHNR and FQNEAQ (reference sequence). V was clipped by 4 bases and J by 7 bases, with 14 bases between them. The CDR3: CASSSGDSWNSPLHF. As DNA, the CDR3 is TGTGCCAGCAGCTCGGGGGACTCCTGGAATTCACCCCTCCACTTT.

CDR3 sequence: CAWSLQENQPQHF. CDR3 coding DNA: TGTGCCTGGAGTCTACAGGAAAATCAGCCCCAGCATTTT. The chain uses TRBV30 and TRBJ1-5; D may be TRBD1 (5 bases). The CDR3 is made up of 13 amino acids. V gave up 2 bases and J gave up 4 bases, with 9 bases separating them. Germline V gene sequence: CDR1 GTSNPN, CDR2 SVGIG (reference sequence). Combining the CDR3 with reference TRBV30 and TRBJ1-5 gives the whole variable domain SQTIHQWPATLVQPVGSPLSLECTVEGTSNPNLYWYRQAAGRGLQLLFYSVGIGQISSEVPQNLSASRPQDRQFILSSKKLLLSDSGFYLCAWSLQENQPQHFGDGTRLSIL.

This clone was detected only once. The rearrangement uses TRBV5-1 and TRBJ2-6, with D possibly called TRBD1 or TRBD2 (5 bases each). The CDR3 runs 17 residues. CDR1 SGHRS and CDR2 YFSETQ come from the germline V gene. The V and J ends lost 4 bases and 1 base respectively, with 15 bases between them. The CDR3 DNA follows: TGCGCCAGCAGCCGGCCGGGGCTCGGGTCTGGGGCCAACGTCCTGACTTTC. This translates into CASSRPGLGSGANVLTF.

The chain links TRBV5-1 to TRBJ2-1, with D unresolved. Germline V gene data show CDR1 as SGHRS and CDR2 as YFSETQ. The V and J ends lost 5 bases and 2 bases respectively, with 5 bases between them. This CDR3 contains 12 residues. CDR3 amino acids: CASRGAYNEQFF. As DNA, the CDR3 is TGCGCCAGCAGGGGTGCCTACAATGAGCAGTTCTTC.

The chain uses TRBV6-5 and TRBJ1-4, with D possibly TRBD1 on 5 matching bases. The V gene lost 6 bases and the J gene lost 3 bases, with 14 bases spanning the gap. This CDR3 is built from 15 residues. Germline V gene lookup returns CDR1 MNHEY and CDR2 SVGAGI. The CDR3 is CASRASGPSNEKLFF. The DNA for the CDR3 is TGTGCCAGCAGGGCCTCGGGACCTTCTAATGAAAAACTGTTTTTT.

As concerns this clone: This same CDR3 is encoded by further DNA sequences in the sample. The chain has TRBV4-2 and TRBJ2-7; perhaps D is TRBD1 or TRBD2 (6 bases each). CDR3 length: 13 residues. The germline V and J ends were trimmed by 0 bases and 6 bases, with 9 bases remaining between them. Germline V lookup: CDR1 LGHNA, CDR2 YNFKEQ. The chain's CDR3 is CASSQEGGGEQYF. Here the CDR3 DNA reads TGTGCCAGCAGCCAAGAAGGAGGGGGCGAGCAGTACTTC.

The V and J genes are TRBV4-1 and TRBJ2-7, with a tentative D call TRBD1 (6 bases). Germline CDR1 is MGHRA and CDR2 is YSYEKL. CDR3 size: 15 residues. The ends were cut back, 3 bases at V and 3 bases at J, with 15 bases in the middle. CDR3 protein: CASSQSGTQVYEQYF. CDR3 in DNA: TGCGCCAGCAGCCAGTCCGGGACACAGGTCTACGAGCAGTACTTC.